This T cell receptor beta chain was retrieved from a study of human T cells and chemical hapten exposure. Study context: Patch tests put 0.01% DPC on the upper back, read at 6 days. Broader study findings: In comparison with controls, expanded TCRs gave rise to a significantly larger number of large CDR3 similarity clusters.

This CDR3 comprises 16 residues. V was trimmed by 5 bases and J by 2 bases, leaving 15 bases between them. Time point here: patch test 3, about 24 weeks after DPC sensitization. Treatment denoted: therapeutic diphenylcyclopropenone sensitization with weekly scalp DPC. Unfractionated whole blood yielded total RNA. TCRdb called the RACE reads again in MiXCR, with one record for every CDR3 protein. Seen here are some 84,000 distinct CDR3 sequences, under 14% observed once, and the top ten hold 3% to 4%. Note on this clonotype: Its matching antigen is unknown.

The sample was whole blood, taken in connection with sensitization to the hapten diphenylcyclopropenone (DPC). The clonotype comes from a woman in her forties or fifties with alopecia areata. Some clones in this sample may be carry-over from other donors' samples. The genes are TRBV12-3 or TRBV12-4 and TRBJ1-4, with D possibly being TRBD1 (6 bases). The CDR3: CASSRHRASTNEKLFF. DNA for the CDR3: TGTGCCAGCAGTCGCCACAGGGCATCGACTAATGAAAAACTGTTTTTT.